One sample yielded the 29 T cell receptor beta chains listed below, sequenced in a study of T cell changes during pregnancy in multiple sclerosis. Libraries were prepared by immunoSEQ multiplex PCR; TCRdb keeps only in-frame clonotypes and omits some of them. The sample lists about 59,000 clones, roughly 94% occurring once. Sequences were derived from CD8+ T cells from peripheral blood mononuclear cells, sampled after pregnancy. Receptor source: a female donor with multiple sclerosis, enrolled in a pregnancy study.

The chain joins TRBV9 to TRBJ2-5, with 9 bases matching TRBD2. The ends lost 4 bases at V and 10 bases at J; junction bases unmatched: 11. Germline CDR1 SGDLS, CDR2 YYNGEE. The length of the CDR3 is 14 residues. The CDR3 spells CASSPGTSPAVQYF. The CDR3, as DNA: TGTGCCAGCAGCCCCGGGACTAGCCCTGCGGTCCAGTACTTC.

The V gene is TRBV28, the J gene TRBJ2-7; D possibly corresponds to TRBD1 (6 bases). From germline, CDR1 is MDHEN and CDR2 SYDVKM. V was trimmed by 5 bases and J by 4 bases, leaving 15 bases between them. The length of the CDR3 is 14 residues. CDR3 nucleotide sequence: TGTGCCAGCAGTCCCCGTGTGGGGGCTTACGAGCAGTACTTC. Translating it yields CASSPRVGAYEQYF.

As regards this clone: One junction end does not reproduce the germline sequence, and a read error may be involved. The CDR3 region has the DNA TGTGGCTGGGCAATGGGGGGGAACACTGAAGCTTTCTTT. Translating it yields CGWAMGGNTEAFF. The chain carries TRBV30 and TRBJ1-1; D possibly corresponds to TRBD1 (5 bases). Looked up from germline, CDR1 is GTSNPN and CDR2 is SVGIG (reference sequence). The CDR3 contains 13 residues.

The V and J genes are TRBV6-1 and TRBJ2-1; 10 nucleotides match TRBD2. Germline V gene lookup returns CDR1 MNHNS and CDR2 SASEGT. After removal of 0 bases from V and 3 bases from J, the junction contained 2 bases not matched to a gene. CDR3 length: 16 amino acids. CDR3 region: CASSEARTSGYNEQFF. The CDR3 DNA sequence: TGTGCCAGCAGTGAAGCGAGGACTAGCGGCTACAATGAGCAGTTCTTC.

A few counts support this clone. The chain uses TRBV7-9 and TRBJ2-7, with TRBD2 as a possible D gene (6 bases). The CDR3 spans 12 residues. Per germline, CDR1 SEHNR and CDR2 FQNEAQ (reference sequence). V lost 5 bases, J lost 1 base, and 6 bases lay in between. CDR3 sequence: CASSGTSYEQYF. CDR3 coding DNA: TGTGCCAGCAGCGGGACTTCCTACGAGCAGTACTTC.

V usage is TRBV9 and J usage is TRBJ2-7; 8 nucleotides line up with TRBD2. There are 16 residues in the CDR3. V lost 6 bases, J lost 7 bases, and 18 bases stayed unmatched. Germline values: CDR1 SGDLS, CDR2 YYNGEE. CDR3 DNA sequence: TGTGCCAGCACTCCAACCCCCGGGGAGCGGGAGATTGAGCAGTACTTC. It codes for CASTPTPGEREIEQYF.

The chain recombines TRBV6-1 with TRBJ2-5; 11 bases map to TRBD2. J gave up 4 bases and V 1 base, and 11 bases lay outside the gene matches. Germline assignment: CDR1 MNHNS and CDR2 SASEGT. The CDR3 is 18 amino acids. CDR3 bases: TGTGCCAGCAGTGAAGGCCTAGCGGGAGGTTACCCCGTAGAGACCCAGTACTTC. It codes for CASSEGLAGGYPVETQYF.

The genes are TRBV19 and TRBJ2-2, with unresolved D. The CDR3 is made up of 13 amino acids. With 3 bases removed from V and 3 bases from J, the gap between germline ends came to 5 bases. Germline CDR1 reads LNHDA; CDR2 reads SQIVND (reference sequence). CDR3 loop: CASSIPDTGELFF. The CDR3 DNA reads as TGTGCCAGTAGTATTCCGGACACCGGGGAGCTGTTTTTT. The whole variable domain, filled in from reference TRBV19 and TRBJ2-2, reads DGGITQSPKYLFRKEGQNVTLSCEQNLNHDAMYWYRQDPGQGLRLIYYSQIVNDFQKGDIAEGYSVSREKKESFPLTVTSAQKNPTAFYLCASSIPDTGELFFGEGSRLTVL.

V gene TRBV21-1 combines with J gene TRBJ1-5; TRBD1 is the table's D call, not checked against the DNA. TRBV21-1 corresponds to a pseudogene. The CDR3 extends over 17 amino acids. CDR3 sequence (DNA): TGTGCCAGCAGCAAAGCGCGAACAGGGGATAGCAATCAGCCCCAGCATTTT. Residues: CASSKARTGDSNQPQHF.

The chain recombines TRBV19 with TRBJ2-3; possible D gene TRBD2, 6 bases. The V end lost 4 bases, the J end lost 3 bases, and 11 bases lay between the germline ends. This CDR3 is 14 amino acids long. Germline-derived CDR1 and CDR2 are LNHDA and SQIVND (reference sequence). The CDR3 reads CASSTRERTDTQYF. CDR3 bases: TGTGCCAGTAGTACACGGGAGAGAACAGATACGCAGTATTTT.

The CDR3 bases are TGCGCCAGCAGTCGGGACACCGGCGGGCAGTTCTTC. It translates to CASSRDTGGQFF. The chain joins TRBV4-1 to TRBJ2-1, with TRBD1 as a possible D gene (6 bases). The ends were cut back, 6 bases at V and 12 bases at J, with 15 bases in the middle. The V gene's germline CDR1 is MGHRA and CDR2 YSYEKL. The CDR3 spans 12 residues.

The gene calls are TRBV27 and TRBJ1-2; 8 bases match TRBD1. The germline gives CDR1 MNHEY, CDR2 SMNVEV (reference sequence). The CDR3 totals 13 residues. The junction had 3 bases not matched to a gene; V was cut back by 5 bases and J by 4 bases. For the CDR3, the DNA is TGTGCCAGCAGTCCCGGACAGGGCTATGGCTACACCTTC. It yields the protein CASSPGQGYGYTF.

The J gene is TRBJ1-1, the V gene TRBV4-1, with TRBD1 matching 7 bases. The CDR3 covers 13 residues. The germline gives CDR1 MGHRA, CDR2 YSYEKL. With V trimmed by 8 bases and J by 2 bases, 5 bases remained unmatched. The CDR3 spells CASAPGGNTEAFF. CDR3 in DNA: TGCGCCAGCGCCCCAGGGGGTAACACTGAAGCTTTCTTT.

V gene TRBV9 combines with J gene TRBJ2-7, with TRBD1 matching 8 bases. The germline gives CDR1 SGDLS, CDR2 YYNGEE. This CDR3 has 14 amino acids. J gave up 1 base and V 4 bases, and 4 bases lay outside the gene matches. Here the CDR3 reads CASSRTGNSYEQYF. In DNA form, the CDR3 reads TGTGCCAGCAGCCGGACAGGGAATTCCTACGAGCAGTACTTC. Supplemented by reference TRBV9 and TRBJ2-7, the full variable domain reads DSGVTQTPKHLITATGQRVTLRCSPRSGDLSVYWYQQSLDQGLQFLIQYYNGEERAKGNILERFSAQQFPDLHSELNLSSLELGDSALYFCASSRTGNSYEQYFGPGTRLTVT.

The V call is TRBV7-9, the J call TRBJ2-1; 10 bases map to TRBD2. V dropped 2 bases and J dropped 5; count of bases not matched to a gene: 12. The CDR3 covers 18 residues. Germline V CDR1 and CDR2: SEHNR, FQNEAQ (reference sequence). CDR3 protein: CASSLFLLGLAPNNEQFF. In DNA form, the CDR3 reads TGTGCCAGCAGCTTATTTCTCCTGGGACTAGCGCCGAACAATGAGCAGTTCTTC.

The rearrangement joins TRBV7-9 to TRBJ2-7; 10 bases are shared with TRBD2. This CDR3 has 16 residues. V lost 5 bases to trimming and J lost 1 base; unmatched junction nucleotides: 8. CDR1 SEHNR and CDR2 FQNEAQ come from the germline V gene (reference sequence). The CDR3 reads CASSPRTSGRSYEQYF. The CDR3 DNA reads as TGTGCCAGCAGCCCTCGGACTAGCGGACGTTCCTACGAGCAGTACTTC.

Remarks on this clone: The same CDR3 arises from other DNA sequences in this sample as well. This chain joins TRBV27 and TRBJ2-7; TRBD1 is a possible D gene (6 bases). The germline V gene has CDR1 MNHEY and CDR2 SMNVEV (reference sequence). V lost 2 bases and J lost 4, with 9 bases in between. The CDR3 contains 13 residues. CDR3 coding DNA: TGTGCCAGCAGTTTAGGGACAAGTTACGAGCAGTACTTC. It codes for CASSLGTSYEQYF.

V is TRBV30 and J is TRBJ1-4; D is perhaps TRBD1 (5 bases). Germline V lookup: CDR1 GTSNPN, CDR2 SVGIG (reference sequence). This CDR3 is built from 13 residues. V dropped 5 bases and J dropped 7 bases, with 14 bases sitting between them. CDR3 sequence (DNA): TGTGCCTGGGCACGGGGGTACGGTGAAAAACTGTTTTTT. It encodes CAWARGYGEKLFF.

This clone has only one observation. The genes are TRBV30 and TRBJ1-2, with D unclear. Germline loops: CDR1 GTSNPN, CDR2 SVGIG (reference sequence). V was trimmed by 0 bases and J by 4 bases, leaving 9 bases between them. The CDR3 has 13 residues. The CDR3 nucleotides are TGTGCCTGGAGTGTACTCGGTGGCTATGGCTACACCTTC. Amino acid sequence: CAWSVLGGYGYTF.

The chain carries TRBV4-1 and TRBJ2-1, with 7 bases aligning to TRBD1. The V gene's germline CDR1 is MGHRA and CDR2 YSYEKL. The length of the CDR3 is 16 residues. V shed 1 base and J 8 bases; nucleotides not matched to a gene: 11. The CDR3 DNA is TGCGCCAGCAGCCAAGTCCTGTCGGGACAGAGCTATGAGCAGTTCTTC. This translates into CASSQVLSGQSYEQFF.

On this clone itself: The germline gene is not matched at one end of the junction; a read error may be the cause. This chain uses TRBV11-2 with TRBJ1-1; TRBD1 aligns across 8 bases. Germline V lookup: CDR1 SGHAT, CDR2 FQNNGV. This CDR3 contains 13 residues. The CDR3 DNA sequence: TGTGCCAGCAGCTCAGGACAGGGCGTACAGAGCTTGTTT. It codes for CASSSGQGVQSLF.

This rearrangement joins TRBV2 to TRBJ2-2, with TRBD1 identical over 7 bases. V lost 9 bases and J lost 8; bases outside the gene matches: 6. From germline, CDR1 is SNHLY and CDR2 FYNNEI. The CDR3 has 12 amino acids. CDR3 region: CARRQGRGELFF. The DNA of the CDR3 is TGTGCCAGAAGACAGGGACGTGGGGAGCTGTTTTTT.

This clone was seen just once. This rearrangement joins TRBV5-5 to TRBJ1-2; D is possibly TRBD1 (6 bases). Trimming removed 2 bases from V and 1 base from J, with 15 bases in between. Germline CDR1 SGHKS, CDR2 YYEKEE (reference sequence). The CDR3 extends over 16 amino acids. The CDR3 coding sequence is TGTGCCAGCAGCTTCCCCCCTGACAGGCATAACTATGGCTACACCTTC. As protein: CASSFPPDRHNYGYTF.

The chain recombines TRBV5-5 with TRBJ2-7, with D maybe TRBD1 (6 bases). Trimming left V 3 bases short and J 2 bases short, with 9 bases between. The CDR3 runs 13 residues. Germline CDR1 is SGHKS and CDR2 is YYEKEE (reference sequence). The CDR3 here is CASSWTDTYEQYF. CDR3 DNA: TGTGCCAGCAGCTGGACAGATACCTACGAGCAGTACTTC.

This clone was recorded only once. V is TRBV7-3 and J is TRBJ1-1, with 9 positions matching TRBD1. V trimming: 4 bases; J trimming: 7 bases; junction bases outside the gene matches: 4. CDR3 size: 13 residues. The germline V gene encodes CDR1 SGHTA and CDR2 FQGTGA. CDR3 in amino acids: CASSYRGLSEAFF. The CDR3 nucleotides read TGTGCCAGCAGCTACAGGGGGCTCAGTGAAGCTTTCTTT.

The rearrangement uses TRBV27 and TRBJ2-3, with a weak D call TRBD2 (6 bases). The CDR3 spans 14 residues. Between the trimmed V and J ends, which lost 3 bases and 6 bases, there was a span of 13 bases. The germline gives CDR1 MNHEY, CDR2 SMNVEV (reference sequence). The CDR3 reads CASSFREIKDTQYF. The CDR3 DNA reads as TGTGCCAGCAGTTTCCGGGAGATTAAGGATACGCAGTATTTT.

This chain uses TRBV7-9 with TRBJ2-7; 9 nucleotides align to TRBD1. V dropped 1 base and J dropped 4; count of bases not matched to a gene: 2. Germline-derived CDR1 and CDR2 are SEHNR and FQNEAQ (reference sequence). The CDR3 spans 14 residues. CDR3 in amino acids: CASSLVGQGYEQYF. In nucleotides, the CDR3 is TGTGCCAGCAGCTTAGTGGGACAGGGTTACGAGCAGTACTTC.

The chain uses TRBV2 and TRBJ2-7, with 8 nucleotides matching TRBD2. V lost 4 bases and J lost 0; bases outside the gene matches: 8. The CDR3 length is 16 residues. Germline V gene sequence: CDR1 SNHLY, CDR2 FYNNEI. For the CDR3, the DNA is TGTGCCAGCAGTGCACCTAGCGGGCGCGCCTCCTACGAGCAGTACTTC. This gives the protein CASSAPSGRASYEQYF.

The rearrangement joins TRBV27 to TRBJ1-1; 12 nucleotides agree with TRBD1. CDR3 length: 18 amino acids. Per germline, CDR1 MNHEY and CDR2 SMNVEV (reference sequence). Losses at the gene ends were 10 bases for V and 4 bases for J; bases not matched to a gene: 19. CDR3 in DNA: TGTGCCACCCAACCCGCGGGGACAGGGGGCGAGATGGGCACTGAAGCTTTCTTT. Translated, it gives CATQPAGTGGEMGTEAFF.